The source of this TCR beta chain is a study of OX40 agonist ivuxolimab in advanced cancers. The ends were cut back, 3 bases at V and 3 bases at J, with 8 bases in the middle. The CDR3 has 13 amino acids. Germline lookup yields CDR1 MNHNS and CDR2 SASEGT. TCRdb's copy holds only in-frame clones and misses some; the assay was immunoSEQ multiplex PCR. The table shows about 76,000 clones, with around 86% occurring only once. This clonotype originated in an adult with an advanced solid tumor such as melanoma, head and neck, liver or kidney cancer. The material sequenced was CD4+ or CD8+ T cells sorted from blood, taken in a trial of the OX40 agonist ivuxolimab. The rearrangement links TRBV6-1 to TRBJ2-5; a possible D gene is TRBD1 (6 bases). For the CDR3, the DNA is TGTGCCAGCAGTGATAACAGGGAAGAGACCCAGTACTTC. Protein: CASSDNREETQYF.